One and the same sample provided the 26 T cell receptor beta chains below, sequenced in a study of cytomegalovirus exposure and HLA in healthy donors. Primers for the PCR totalled 60 Vbeta and 13 Jbeta. Sequencing was performed with immunoSEQ multiplex PCR; in TCRdb, only in-frame clones are kept and a portion is missing. This repertoire includes 29,000 or so clones. What was sequenced was PBMCs. These receptors all come from a man aged 25-40 years in good health and CMV-seronegative.

The V call is TRBV5-1, the J call TRBJ2-5; D call uncertain. Trimming took 0 bases from V and 1 from J, leaving 13 bases between them. This CDR3 region has 16 residues. The germline V gene has CDR1 SGHRS and CDR2 YFSETQ. The CDR3 sequence is CASSLGISGIQETQYF. DNA of the CDR3: TGCGCCAGCAGCTTGGGAATATCCGGTATCCAAGAGACCCAGTACTTC.

This chain connects TRBV5-1 to TRBJ2-7; D is undetermined. V gave up 0 bases and J gave up 0 bases, with 10 bases separating them. The germline V gene has CDR1 SGHRS and CDR2 YFSETQ. The CDR3 has 15 amino acids. The CDR3 DNA reads TGCGCCAGCAGCTTGGACCACGGTAGCTCCTACGAGCAGTACTTC. This gives the protein CASSLDHGSSYEQYF.

The chain uses TRBV7-9 and TRBJ2-7, with 7 bases aligning to TRBD1. Losses at the gene ends were 5 bases for V and 0 bases for J; bases not matched to a gene: 7. The CDR3 covers 15 residues. The germline V gene has CDR1 SEHNR and CDR2 FQNEAQ (reference sequence). CDR3 bases: TGTGCCAGCAGCCCGAGTTCAGGGGGCTCCTACGAGCAGTACTTC. It yields the protein CASSPSSGGSYEQYF.

The chain combines TRBV30 with TRBJ1-1; D ambiguous. Germline CDR1 GTSNPN, CDR2 SVGIG (reference sequence). V dropped 0 bases and J dropped 0 bases, with 5 bases sitting between them. The CDR3 is made up of 13 amino acids. CDR3 in DNA: TGTGCCTGGAGTGTACATCTGAACACTGAAGCTTTCTTT. Protein sequence: CAWSVHLNTEAFF.

Concerning this clone: The junction shows a germline mismatch at one end, possibly a read error. V and J are TRBV18 and TRBJ1-2; D may be TRBD1 (6 bases). Looked up from germline, CDR1 is KGHSH and CDR2 is LQKENI. This CDR3 has 16 residues. CDR3 region: CASAPPGDGQYYGYTF. The DNA for the CDR3 is TGTGCCAGCGCACCACCGGGGGACGGACAGTACTATGGCTACACCTTC.

The chain carries TRBV7-3 and TRBJ2-7, with D unresolved. Germline lookup yields CDR1 SGHTA and CDR2 FQGTGA. The CDR3 is 12 residues long. Trimming took off 3 bases at V and 6 bases at J, with 9 bases between the two ends. In nucleotides, the CDR3 is TGTGCCAGCAGCTTTAGCTTAGGCGAGCAGTACTTC. This encodes CASSFSLGEQYF. Full variable domain (outside the CDR3, taken from reference TRBV7-3 and TRBJ2-7): GAGVSQTPSNKVTEKGKYVELRCDPISGHTALYWYRQSLGQGPEFLIYFQGTGAADDSGLPNDRFFAVRPEGSVSTLKIQRTERGDSAVYLCASSFSLGEQYFGPGTRLTVT.

Comments on this clone: This same CDR3 is encoded by further DNA sequences in the sample. The CDR3 DNA reads as TGTGCCAGCAGCTTGGGGCAGAACTATGGCTACACCTTC. It codes for CASSLGQNYGYTF. This chain joins TRBV13 and TRBJ1-2; D may be TRBD1 (5 bases). Germline CDR1 and CDR2: PRHDT and FYEKMQ (reference sequence). The CDR3 runs to 13 residues. The V and J ends lost 3 bases and 2 bases respectively, with 7 bases between them.

The chain is built from TRBV14 and TRBJ2-3; no firm D call. The ends were cut back, 1 base at V and 10 bases at J, with 12 bases in the middle. Germline CDR1 reads SGHDN; CDR2 reads FVKESK. The CDR3 spans 13 residues. The CDR3 is CASSQGSFRAQYF. Written as DNA, the CDR3 is TGTGCCAGCAGCCAAGGGTCATTCCGGGCGCAGTATTTT.

This chain connects TRBV11-3 to TRBJ2-5, with TRBD1 matching 10 bases. The germline CDR1 and CDR2 sequences are SGHNT and YENEEA. This CDR3 has 16 amino acids. V was clipped by 4 bases and J by 4 bases; unmatched bases: 9. The CDR3 protein is CASSSRWGQGSETQYF. The CDR3 DNA reads TGTGCCAGCAGCTCTCGATGGGGACAGGGGTCAGAGACCCAGTACTTC.

Of note for this clone: One end of the junction is discordant with germline, which a read error may explain. For the CDR3, the DNA is TGTGCTAGCAGCCCTACTAGCGGCACAGATACGCAGTATTTT. It encodes CASSPTSGTDTQYF. This chain connects TRBV7-7 to TRBJ2-3; 7 bases agree with TRBD2. Germline CDR1 is SSHAT and CDR2 is FNYEAQ (reference sequence). The CDR3 has 14 residues.

This chain joins TRBV7-9 and TRBJ1-2; D uncertain. The V end lost 1 base, the J end lost 5 bases, and 11 bases lay between the germline ends. The CDR3 is made up of 14 amino acids. Looked up from germline, CDR1 is SEHNR and CDR2 is FQNEAQ (reference sequence). In DNA, the CDR3 is TGTGCCAGCAGCTTAGGGGCCACTGGGTATGGCTACACCTTC. As protein: CASSLGATGYGYTF. Combining the CDR3 with reference TRBV7-9 and TRBJ1-2 gives the whole variable domain DTGVSQNPRHKITKRGQNVTFRCDPISEHNRLYWYRQTLGQGPEFLTYFQNEAQLEKSRLLSDRFSAERPKGSFSTLEIQRTEQGDSAMYLCASSLGATGYGYTFGSGTRLTVV.

The chain employs TRBV7-6 and TRBJ1-2, with D hard to call. V lost 1 base, J lost 5 bases, and 14 bases lay in between. The CDR3 has 15 residues. Germline V CDR1 and CDR2: SGHVS, FNYEAQ. The CDR3 loop is CASSLGQAFQYGYTF. For the CDR3, the DNA is TGTGCCAGCAGCTTAGGCCAGGCCTTTCAATATGGCTACACCTTC.

The rearrangement links TRBV29-1 to TRBJ2-3, with TRBD2 identical over 9 bases. The V and J ends lost 4 bases and 3 bases, in that order; junction bases with no gene match: 2. The length of the CDR3 is 13 residues. The V gene's germline CDR1 is SQVTM and CDR2 ANQGSEA. For the CDR3, the DNA is TGCAGCGTTGTAGCGGGAGTGACAGATACGCAGTATTTT. Amino acid sequence: CSVVAGVTDTQYF.

The rearrangement uses TRBV5-1 and TRBJ2-1; D is possibly TRBD1 (5 bases). There are 15 residues in the CDR3. Trimming shortened V by 0 bases and J by 7 bases, and 14 bases separated the two germline ends. Germline assignment: CDR1 SGHRS and CDR2 YFSETQ. CDR3 amino acids: CASSLETGVGNEQFF. The CDR3 nucleotides read TGCGCCAGCAGCTTGGAAACAGGCGTAGGTAATGAGCAGTTCTTC. Combining the CDR3 with reference TRBV5-1 and TRBJ2-1 gives the whole variable domain KAGVTQTPRYLIKTRGQQVTLSCSPISGHRSVSWYQQTPGQGLQFLFEYFSETQRNKGNFPGRFSGRQFSNSRSEMNVSTLELGDSALYLCASSLETGVGNEQFFGPGTRLTVL.

The V gene is TRBV9, the J gene TRBJ2-1; 12 nucleotides line up with TRBD2. V shed 0 bases and J 2 bases; nucleotides not matched to a gene: 9. This CDR3 is 19 amino acids long. Germline loops: CDR1 SGDLS, CDR2 YYNGEE. CDR3 DNA sequence: TGTGCCAGCAGCGTAGCTAAGGCTAGCGGGAGGGAGGCCTACAATGAGCAGTTCTTC. Translated: CASSVAKASGREAYNEQFF.

This sequence joins TRBV7-9 and TRBJ1-2; D not certain. The V gene lost 4 bases and the J gene lost 5 bases, with 5 bases spanning the gap. The germline CDR1 and CDR2 sequences are SEHNR and FQNEAQ (reference sequence). There are 11 residues in the CDR3. The CDR3 sequence: CASSWAYGYTF. In nucleotides, the CDR3 is TGTGCCAGCAGCTGGGCATATGGCTACACCTTC.

The chain employs TRBV7-2 and TRBJ1-2, with a tentative D call TRBD1 (6 bases). The CDR3 sequence is 13 residues long. With 4 bases removed from V and 4 bases from J, the gap between germline ends came to 10 bases. Germline V lookup: CDR1 SGHTA, CDR2 FQGNSA. The CDR3 sequence is CASSSGQRYGYTF. The CDR3, as DNA: TGTGCCAGCAGCTCAGGACAGCGCTATGGCTACACCTTC.

V gene TRBV5-1 combines with J gene TRBJ2-5, with 9 bases lining up with TRBD1. The closer fit of TRBJ2-7 to the DNA end suggests the J call may be wrong. The CDR3 is 15 amino acids. Germline loops: CDR1 SGHRS, CDR2 YFSETQ. The CDR3 loop reads CASSFLDRGAHEQYF. DNA for the CDR3: TGCGCCAGCAGCTTCCTGGACAGGGGAGCGCACGAGCAGTACTTC.

The rearrangement joins TRBV2 to TRBJ2-6, with D perhaps TRBD1 (6 bases). V gave up 5 bases and J gave up 0 bases, with 8 bases separating them. This CDR3 contains 15 residues. Germline V lookup: CDR1 SNHLY, CDR2 FYNNEI. CDR3 sequence reads: CASSTGFSGANVLTF. The CDR3 DNA reads TGTGCCAGCAGTACAGGGTTCTCTGGGGCCAACGTCCTGACTTTC. The full variable domain, completed using reference TRBV2 and TRBJ2-6, is EPEVTQTPSHQVTQMGQEVILRCVPISNHLYFYWYRQILGQKVEFLVSFYNNEISEKSEIFDDQFSVERPDGSNFTLKIRSTKLEDSAMYFCASSTGFSGANVLTFGAGSRLTVL.

This sequence joins TRBV27 and TRBJ2-5, with D possibly TRBD2 on 5 matching bases. CDR3 length equals 14 residues. V was clipped by 6 bases and J by 5 bases, with 16 bases between them. Per germline, CDR1 MNHEY and CDR2 SMNVEV (reference sequence). The CDR3: CASSHGLLQETQYF. DNA for the CDR3: TGTGCCAGCAGCCATGGACTGCTACAGGAGACCCAGTACTTC.

In DNA form, the CDR3 reads TGTGCCATCAGGGGACAGGGGGGTAGCGAGCAGTACTTC. Residues: CAIRGQGGSEQYF. This rearrangement joins TRBV10-3 to TRBJ2-7, with 11 positions matching TRBD1. CDR3 length: 13 residues. Germline V CDR1 and CDR2: ENHRY, SYGVKD. V lost 6 bases to trimming and J lost 6 bases; unmatched junction nucleotides: 4.

The V and J genes are TRBV11-1 and TRBJ2-1; TRBD1 matches 8 bases. V trimming: 3 bases; J trimming: 7 bases; junction bases outside the gene matches: 2. CDR3 length: 13 residues. CDR1 and CDR2 from the germline V gene are SGHAT and FQDESV (reference sequence). The DNA for the CDR3 is TGTGCCAGCAGCTTGGACAGGGCGAATGAGCAGTTCTTC. Translated, it gives CASSLDRANEQFF. The variable domain in full, completed from reference TRBV11-1 and TRBJ2-1, reads EAEVAQSPRYKITEKSQAVAFWCDPISGHATLYWYRQILGQGPELLVQFQDESVVDDSQLPKDRFSAERLKGVDSTLKIQPAELGDSAMYLCASSLDRANEQFFGPGTRLTVL.

V usage is TRBV14 and J usage is TRBJ1-2; no clear D. The germline gives CDR1 SGHDN, CDR2 FVKESK. The CDR3 totals 15 residues. Trimming stripped 4 bases from V and 0 bases from J, with 12 bases between. The CDR3 DNA sequence: TGTGCCAGCAGCCCCCGCCTGGGCACTAACTATGGCTACACCTTC. Its translation is CASSPRLGTNYGYTF.

The chain has TRBV9 and TRBJ1-1, with 10 bases identical to TRBD1. The germline gives CDR1 SGDLS, CDR2 YYNGEE. Losses at the gene ends were 2 bases for V and 5 bases for J; bases not matched to a gene: 9. This CDR3 region has 16 residues. The CDR3 DNA follows: TGTGCCAGCAGCGTGAGGGGAGGACAGGGGGAGACTGAAGCTTTCTTT. Its protein product is CASSVRGGQGETEAFF.

The V call is TRBV7-6, the J call TRBJ2-3, with 7 bases matching TRBD1. This CDR3 spans 13 amino acids. Germline assignment: CDR1 SGHVS and CDR2 FNYEAQ. V shed 2 bases, J shed 7 bases, and the junction held 3 bases outside the gene matches. The CDR3 DNA follows: TGTGCCAGCAGCTTACAGGGGGTAAATACGCAGTATTTT. Protein: CASSLQGVNTQYF.

The chain recombines TRBV5-1 with TRBJ2-1; D possibly corresponds to TRBD2 (5 bases). CDR3 length: 16 amino acids. Germline CDR1 SGHRS, CDR2 YFSETQ. The ends were cut back, 0 bases at V and 5 bases at J, with 15 bases in the middle. CDR3 nucleotide sequence: TGCGCCAGCAGCTTGGATGCCAGCGGAGGCGACAATGAGCAGTTCTTC. It codes for CASSLDASGGDNEQFF. The variable domain in full, completed from reference TRBV5-1 and TRBJ2-1, reads KAGVTQTPRYLIKTRGQQVTLSCSPISGHRSVSWYQQTPGQGLQFLFEYFSETQRNKGNFPGRFSGRQFSNSRSEMNVSTLELGDSALYLCASSLDASGGDNEQFFGPGTRLTVL.